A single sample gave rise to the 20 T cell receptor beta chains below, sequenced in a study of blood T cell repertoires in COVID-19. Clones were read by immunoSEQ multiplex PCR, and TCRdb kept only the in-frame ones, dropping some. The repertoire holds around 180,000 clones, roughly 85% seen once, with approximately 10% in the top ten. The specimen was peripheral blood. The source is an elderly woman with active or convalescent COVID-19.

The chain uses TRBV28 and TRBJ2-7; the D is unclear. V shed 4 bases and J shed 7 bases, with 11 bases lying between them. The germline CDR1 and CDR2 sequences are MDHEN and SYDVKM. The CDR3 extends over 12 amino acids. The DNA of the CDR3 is TGTGCCAGCAGTTCGGTTCCCAGGGAGCAGTACTTC. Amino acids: CASSSVPREQYF.

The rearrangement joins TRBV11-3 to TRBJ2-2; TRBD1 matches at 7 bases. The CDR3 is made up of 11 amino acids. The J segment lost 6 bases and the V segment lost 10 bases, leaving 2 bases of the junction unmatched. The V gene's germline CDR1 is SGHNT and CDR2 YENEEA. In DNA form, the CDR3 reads TGTGCCACCCAGGGGGCCGGGGAGCTGTTTTTT. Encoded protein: CATQGAGELFF.

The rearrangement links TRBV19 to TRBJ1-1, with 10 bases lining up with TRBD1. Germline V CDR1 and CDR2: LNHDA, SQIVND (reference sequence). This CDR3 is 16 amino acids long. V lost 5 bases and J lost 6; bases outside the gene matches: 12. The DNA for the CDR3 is TGTGCCAGTAGTCTTACTCCGGGACAGGGGATCGCTGAAGCTTTCTTT. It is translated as CASSLTPGQGIAEAFF.

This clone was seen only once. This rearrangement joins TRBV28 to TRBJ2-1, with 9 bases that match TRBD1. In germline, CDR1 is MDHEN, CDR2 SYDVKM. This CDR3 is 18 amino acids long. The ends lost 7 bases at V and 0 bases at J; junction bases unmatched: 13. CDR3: CASTAPRGQGSSYNEQFF. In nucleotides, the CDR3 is TGTGCCAGCACCGCACCCCGGGGACAGGGAAGCTCCTACAATGAGCAGTTCTTC. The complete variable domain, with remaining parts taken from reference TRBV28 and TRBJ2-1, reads DVKVTQSSRYLVKRTGEKVFLECVQDMDHENMFWYRQDPGLGLRLIYFSYDVKMKEKGDIPEGYSVSREKKERFSLILESASTNQTSMYLCASTAPRGQGSSYNEQFFGPGTRLTVL.

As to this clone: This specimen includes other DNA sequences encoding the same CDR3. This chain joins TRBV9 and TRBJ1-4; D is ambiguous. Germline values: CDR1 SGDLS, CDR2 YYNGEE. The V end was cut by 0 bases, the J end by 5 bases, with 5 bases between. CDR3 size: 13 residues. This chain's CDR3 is CASSVGPNEKLFF. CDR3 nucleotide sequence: TGTGCCAGCAGCGTAGGGCCCAATGAAAAACTGTTTTTT.

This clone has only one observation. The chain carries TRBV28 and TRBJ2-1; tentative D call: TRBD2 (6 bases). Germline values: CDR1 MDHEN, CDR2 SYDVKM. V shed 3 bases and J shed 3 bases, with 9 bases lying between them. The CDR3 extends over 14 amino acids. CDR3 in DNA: TGTGCCAGCAGTTTGGGCGGGAACTACAATGAGCAGTTCTTC. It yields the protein CASSLGGNYNEQFF.

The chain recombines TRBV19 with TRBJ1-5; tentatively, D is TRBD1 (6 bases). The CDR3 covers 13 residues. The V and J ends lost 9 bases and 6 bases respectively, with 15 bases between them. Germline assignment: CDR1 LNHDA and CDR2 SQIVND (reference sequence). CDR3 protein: CASRRTASQPQHF. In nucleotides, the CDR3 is TGTGCCAGCCGCCGGACAGCAAGTCAGCCCCAGCATTTT.

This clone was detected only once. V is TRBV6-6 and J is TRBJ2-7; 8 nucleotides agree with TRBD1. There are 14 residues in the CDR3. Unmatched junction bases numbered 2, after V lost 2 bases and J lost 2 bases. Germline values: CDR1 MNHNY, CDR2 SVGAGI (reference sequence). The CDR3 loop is CASSYRDRTYEQYF. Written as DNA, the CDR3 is TGTGCCAGCAGTTACCGGGACAGGACCTACGAGCAGTACTTC.

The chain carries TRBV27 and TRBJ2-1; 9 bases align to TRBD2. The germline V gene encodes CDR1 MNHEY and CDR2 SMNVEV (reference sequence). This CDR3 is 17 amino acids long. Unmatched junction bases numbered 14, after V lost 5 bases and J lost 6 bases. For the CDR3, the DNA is TGTGCCAGCAGTCCCTGGACTAGCGCTCCAACCGGCAATGAGCAGTTCTTC. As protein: CASSPWTSAPTGNEQFF.

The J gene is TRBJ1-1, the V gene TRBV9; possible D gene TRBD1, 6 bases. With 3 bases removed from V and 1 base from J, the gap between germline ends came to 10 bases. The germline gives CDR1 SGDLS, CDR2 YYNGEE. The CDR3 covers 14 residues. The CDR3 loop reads CASSADSWNTEAFF. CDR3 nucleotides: TGTGCCAGCAGCGCGGACAGCTGGAACACTGAAGCTTTCTTT.

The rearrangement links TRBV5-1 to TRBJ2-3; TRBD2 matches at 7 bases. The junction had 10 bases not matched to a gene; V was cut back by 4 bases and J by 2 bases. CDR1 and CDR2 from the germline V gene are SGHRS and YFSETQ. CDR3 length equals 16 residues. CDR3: CASSVVGRAATDTQYF. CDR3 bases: TGCGCCAGCAGCGTGGTAGGGAGGGCAGCCACAGATACGCAGTATTTT.

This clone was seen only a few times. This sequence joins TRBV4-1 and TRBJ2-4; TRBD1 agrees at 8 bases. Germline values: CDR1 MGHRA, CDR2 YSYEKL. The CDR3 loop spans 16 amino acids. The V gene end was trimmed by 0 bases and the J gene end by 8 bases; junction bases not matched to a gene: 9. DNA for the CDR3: TGCGCCAGCAGCCAAGAACGCAGGGGGCGCGGTTACATTCAGTACTTC. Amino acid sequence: CASSQERRGRGYIQYF.

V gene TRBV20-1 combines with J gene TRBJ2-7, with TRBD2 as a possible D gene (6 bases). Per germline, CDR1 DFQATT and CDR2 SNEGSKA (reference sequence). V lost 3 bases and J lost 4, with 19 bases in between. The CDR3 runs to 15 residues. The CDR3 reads CSASSASAYRYEQYF. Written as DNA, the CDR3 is TGCAGTGCTAGTAGTGCTAGCGCTTATCGGTACGAGCAGTACTTC.

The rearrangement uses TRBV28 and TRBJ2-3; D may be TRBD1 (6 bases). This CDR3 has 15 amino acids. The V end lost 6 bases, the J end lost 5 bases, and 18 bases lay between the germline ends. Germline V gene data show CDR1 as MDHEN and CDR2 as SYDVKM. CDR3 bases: TGTGCCAGCAGGGCCGGGACATCGGGACGAGATACGCAGTATTTT. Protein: CASRAGTSGRDTQYF.

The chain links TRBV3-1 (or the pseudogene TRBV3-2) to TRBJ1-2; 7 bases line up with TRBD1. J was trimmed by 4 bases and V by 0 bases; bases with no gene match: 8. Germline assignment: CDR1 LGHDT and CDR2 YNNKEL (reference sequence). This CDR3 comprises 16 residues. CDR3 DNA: TGTGCCAGCAGCCAAGATACAGGGGTTAGCAGCTATGGCTACACCTTC. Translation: CASSQDTGVSSYGYTF.

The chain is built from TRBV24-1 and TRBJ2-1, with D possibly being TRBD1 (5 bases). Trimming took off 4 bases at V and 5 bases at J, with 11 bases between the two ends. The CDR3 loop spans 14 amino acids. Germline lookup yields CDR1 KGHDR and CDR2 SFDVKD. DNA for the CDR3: TGTGCCACCAGTGACGCAGGGAATAACAATGAGCAGTTCTTC. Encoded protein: CATSDAGNNNEQFF.

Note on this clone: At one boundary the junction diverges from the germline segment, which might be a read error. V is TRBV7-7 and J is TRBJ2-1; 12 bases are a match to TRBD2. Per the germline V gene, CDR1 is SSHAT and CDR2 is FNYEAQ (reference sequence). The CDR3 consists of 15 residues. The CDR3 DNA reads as TGTGCTAGCAGCTTGACTAGCGGGAGATACAATGAGCAGTTCTTC. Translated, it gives CASSLTSGRYNEQFF.

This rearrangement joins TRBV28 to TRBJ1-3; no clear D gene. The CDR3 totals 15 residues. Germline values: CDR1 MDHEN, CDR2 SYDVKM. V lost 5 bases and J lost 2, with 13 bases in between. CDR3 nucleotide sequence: TGTGCCAGCAGTCCACCCGCGGGGACTGGAAACACCATATATTTT. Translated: CASSPPAGTGNTIYF.

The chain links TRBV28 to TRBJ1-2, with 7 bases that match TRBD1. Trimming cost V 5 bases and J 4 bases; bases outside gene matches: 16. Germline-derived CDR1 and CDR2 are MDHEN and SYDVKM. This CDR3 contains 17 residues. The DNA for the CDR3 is TGTGCCAGCAGTCTATTAAGACAGGGAAGATATGCCTATGGCTACACCTTC. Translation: CASSLLRQGRYAYGYTF.

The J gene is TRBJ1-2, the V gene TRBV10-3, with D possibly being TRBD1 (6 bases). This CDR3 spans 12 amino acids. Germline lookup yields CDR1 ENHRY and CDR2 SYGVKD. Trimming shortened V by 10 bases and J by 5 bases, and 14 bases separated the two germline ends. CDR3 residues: CATQGRGYGYTF. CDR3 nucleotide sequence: TGTGCCACTCAGGGGAGGGGGTATGGCTACACCTTC.